The source of this T cell receptor beta chain is a study of T cells in Graves' hyperthyroidism and ophthalmopathy. The TCR beta CDR3 regions underwent amplification using RNA transcripts as the source. In the first-round RT-PCR of the TCR CDR3, the HTBI primer set was used. TCRdb redid the calling of the multiplex PCR reads with MiXCR, one entry per CDR3 protein. The sample contains fewer than 800,000 distinct CDR3 sequences, 16% of which appear only once. This CDR3 region has 14 residues. Trimming left V 6 bases short and J 0 bases short, with 12 bases between. Recently diagnosed hyperthyroidism of less than 2 months' duration affected patients aged 18 to 65. PBMCs came from less than 11 ml fresh peripheral blood. This clonotype has at least ten counts. No antigen is known for it. Broader study findings: Appearing also in blood were most of the thyroid clonotypes expanded above 0.001. Prediction of ophthalmopathy progression came a median 6.5 months pre-onset.

This clonotype was obtained from a man younger than 35 with Graves' hyperthyroidism. The sequenced material came from blood. The chain is built from TRBV12-3 or TRBV12-4 and TRBJ2-7; a weak D match, TRBD1 (6 bases). The DNA of the CDR3 is TGTGCCAGCAGCACCGGGACACTCTCCTACGAGCAGTACTTC. This codes for CASSTGTLSYEQYF.